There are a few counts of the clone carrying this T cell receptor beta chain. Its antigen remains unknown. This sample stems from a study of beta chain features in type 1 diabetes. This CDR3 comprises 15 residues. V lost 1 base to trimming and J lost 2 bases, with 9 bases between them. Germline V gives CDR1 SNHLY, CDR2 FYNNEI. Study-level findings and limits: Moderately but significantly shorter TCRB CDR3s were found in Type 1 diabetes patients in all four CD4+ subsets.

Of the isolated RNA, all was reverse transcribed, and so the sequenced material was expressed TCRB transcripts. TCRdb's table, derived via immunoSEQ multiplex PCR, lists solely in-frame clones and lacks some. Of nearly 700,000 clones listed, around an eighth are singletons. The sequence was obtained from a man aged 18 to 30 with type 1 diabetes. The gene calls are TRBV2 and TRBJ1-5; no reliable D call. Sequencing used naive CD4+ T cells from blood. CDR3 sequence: CASSEGQIGNQPQHF. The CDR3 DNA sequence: TGTGCCAGCAGTGAAGGGCAGATTGGCAATCAGCCCCAGCATTTT.